The clone carrying this TCR beta chain is categorized as large. The sample's treatment: preoperative locoregional IRX-2 cytokine immunotherapy. Samples came from a phase Ib trial of preoperative locoregional IRX-2 cytokine immunotherapy. The assay was immunoSEQ multiplex PCR, and TCRdb's table has in-frame clones only and misses some. The sample lists some 3,300 clones, roughly two thirds occurring once. The data stem from a study of preoperative IRX-2 immunotherapy in early breast cancer. The sample here was tumor tissue, taken before IRX-2 immunotherapy. This clonotype was sampled from a human donor with breast cancer.

As DNA, the CDR3 is TGTGCCAGCCGATATGGCTCCCCGGGAACTGAAGCTTTCTTT. It codes for CASRYGSPGTEAFF. This chain uses TRBV6-8 with TRBJ1-1, with D uncertain. The germline V gene has CDR1 MNHGY and CDR2 SAAAGT. This CDR3 has 14 amino acids. V dropped 8 bases and J dropped 5 bases, with 18 bases sitting between them.